This T cell receptor (beta chain) was recorded in a study of cytomegalovirus exposure and HLA in healthy donors. Study results and limitations: It emerged from a later analysis that several of the most significant clusters appeared to be linked to common viral pathogens. Relative to the roughly 640-donor mean, N-insertions were reportedly fewer in an Asian-associated ancestry cluster in a later analysis. TRBV6-2, TRBV6-3 and some other V segments were excluded as indistinguishable. TCR beta chains numbering more than 150 were designated cytomegalovirus-associated.

As concerns this clone: What it binds is unknown.

Primers: 60 Vbeta forward and 13 Jbeta reverse. Measured with immunoSEQ multiplex PCR; TCRdb has only the in-frame clones, and not every one. Among more than 150,000 clones listed, approximately 85% were seen once. The CDR3 consists of 15 residues. The germline CDR1 and CDR2 sequences are SGHNT and YYREEE (reference sequence). The source of this sequence is a woman in her late teens or twenties in good health and CMV-seronegative. The sequencing input was PBMCs. This chain uses TRBV5-4 with TRBJ2-5; D is possibly TRBD2 (5 bases). The end of the DNA aligns better with TRBJ2-7, so the J call may be wrong. The CDR3 loop reads CASSSGGNGGYEQYF. In DNA, the CDR3 is TGTGCCAGCAGCTCTGGCGGCAACGGAGGTTACGAGCAGTACTTC.